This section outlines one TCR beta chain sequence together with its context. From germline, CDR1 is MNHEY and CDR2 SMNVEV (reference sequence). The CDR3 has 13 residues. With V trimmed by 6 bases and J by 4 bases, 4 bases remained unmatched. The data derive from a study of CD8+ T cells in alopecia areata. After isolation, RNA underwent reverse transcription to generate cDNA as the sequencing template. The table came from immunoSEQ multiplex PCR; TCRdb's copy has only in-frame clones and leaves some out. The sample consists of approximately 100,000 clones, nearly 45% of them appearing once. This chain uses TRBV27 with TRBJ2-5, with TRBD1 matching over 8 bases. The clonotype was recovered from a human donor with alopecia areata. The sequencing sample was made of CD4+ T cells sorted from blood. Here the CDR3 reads CASSADRVETQYF. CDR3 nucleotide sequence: TGTGCCAGCAGCGCGGACAGGGTAGAGACCCAGTACTTC.